This T cell receptor beta chain was documented in a study of cytomegalovirus exposure and HLA in healthy donors. Per germline, CDR1 MNHEY and CDR2 SVGAGI. This CDR3 has 15 residues. Trimming removed 0 bases from V and 3 bases from J, with 9 bases in between. Points from the study as a whole: Researchers reported that a few CMV-associated chains were confirmed in vitro as CMV antigen-specific.

PCR amplification relied on 60 Vbeta primers (plus 13 Jbeta primers). Here immunoSEQ multiplex PCR was the method, and the copy in TCRdb shows in-frame clones only, minus some. Here the sample spans about 120,000 clones, roughly 70% being singletons. On this clone itself: Its antigen is unidentified.

The sequenced material came from PBMCs. The chain couples TRBV6-5 to TRBJ1-5; D is undetermined. This sequence was found in a woman aged 40 to 55 in good health and CMV-seropositive. The CDR3: CASSYSGGVNQPQHF. The CDR3 bases are TGTGCCAGCAGTTACTCGGGCGGGGTCAATCAGCCCCAGCATTTT.